The rows below give T cell receptor beta chains drawn from one sample of a study of regulatory T cells in long-lasting Graves disease. TCRdb re-called the multiplex PCR reads through MiXCR, storing one row per CDR3 protein. The repertoire consists of 350,000 to 550,000 distinct CDR3 sequences, with around 15% occurring once and the leading ten covering about 23%. These same data were also listed under a study on T cells in Graves' hyperthyroidism and ophthalmopathy.

The specimen was peripheral blood mononuclear cells (PBMCs), collected at new diagnosis, from a patient treated with antithyroid drugs. These receptors originate from a woman between 18 and 29 years old with Graves disease. CDR3s include the opening cysteine and the closing phenylalanine or tryptophan. Fields, in order: J gene, D gene, clone size, V gene, CDR3 protein, CDR3 DNA. D genes are given only for firm matches. Clone size is shown for a subset of rows, as once, few, many or a class of expanded clone.

j_call: TRBJ1-5; d_call: -; clone_size: many; v_call: TRBV15; cdr3_aa: CATSKTDQPQHF; cdr3_nt: TGTGCCACCAGCAAGACCGATCAGCCCCAGCATTTT
j_call: TRBJ1-1; d_call: -; clone_size: few; v_call: TRBV4-1; cdr3_aa: CASSQNAGGLKTEAFF; cdr3_nt: TGCGCCAGCAGCCAGAACGCGGGGGGGCTTAAGACTGAAGCTTTCTTT
j_call: TRBJ2-7; d_call: -; clone_size: many; v_call: TRBV7-2; cdr3_aa: CASSPLGDYEQYF; cdr3_nt: TGTGCCAGCAGCCCTCTAGGGGACTACGAGCAGTACTTC
j_call: TRBJ2-1; d_call: -; clone_size: few; v_call: TRBV11-2; cdr3_aa: CACSLGRGAYEQFF; cdr3_nt: TGTGCCTGCAGCTTAGGTCGGGGGGCCTATGAGCAGTTCTTC
j_call: TRBJ2-5; d_call: -; clone_size: many; v_call: TRBV11-2; cdr3_aa: CASSLPLGPETQYF; cdr3_nt: TGTGCCAGCAGCCTGCCTCTGGGACCAGAGACCCAATACTTC
j_call: TRBJ2-1; d_call: -; clone_size: many; v_call: TRBV6-5; cdr3_aa: CASSYSHRVVGSEQFF; cdr3_nt: TGTGCCAGCAGTTACTCCCACAGGGTCGTGGGTAGTGAGCAGTTCTTC
j_call: TRBJ2-3; d_call: TRBD2; clone_size: -; v_call: TRBV20-1; cdr3_aa: CSASGSGATDTQYF; cdr3_nt: TGCAGTGCTAGTGGTAGCGGGGCCACAGATACGCAGTATTTT
j_call: TRBJ1-5; d_call: -; clone_size: many; v_call: TRBV28; cdr3_aa: CASSFFQGLYSNQPQHF; cdr3_nt: TGTGCCAGCAGTTTCTTCCAGGGACTTTATAGCAATCAGCCCCAGCATTTT
j_call: TRBJ2-7; d_call: TRBD2; clone_size: -; v_call: TRBV5-8; cdr3_aa: CASSEGTASGRLYEQYF; cdr3_nt: TGTGCCAGCAGCGAGGGGACAGCTAGCGGGAGGCTCTACGAGCAGTACTTC
j_call: TRBJ2-5; d_call: -; clone_size: many; v_call: TRBV11-2; cdr3_aa: CASSLFNMGSETQYF; cdr3_nt: TGTGCCAGCAGCTTGTTTAACATGGGATCCGAGACCCAGTACTTC
j_call: TRBJ1-2; d_call: -; clone_size: many; v_call: TRBV6-5; cdr3_aa: CASSYSTGPTYGYTF; cdr3_nt: TGTGCCAGCAGTTACTCGACTGGGCCTACTTATGGCTACACCTTC
j_call: TRBJ2-3; d_call: -; clone_size: many; v_call: TRBV11-2; cdr3_aa: CASSLVGGRVTDTQYF; cdr3_nt: TGTGCCAGCAGCTTAGTAGGGGGGCGCGTGACAGATACGCAGTATTTT
j_call: TRBJ2-3; d_call: TRBD1; clone_size: many; v_call: TRBV28; cdr3_aa: CASSLTRQGTDTQYF; cdr3_nt: TGTGCCAGCAGTTTAACCAGACAGGGGACAGATACGCAGTATTTT
j_call: TRBJ2-7; d_call: TRBD2; clone_size: many; v_call: TRBV28; cdr3_aa: CASNPAGTRYEQYF; cdr3_nt: TGTGCCAGCAACCCAGCGGGAACCCGGTACGAGCAGTACTTC
j_call: TRBJ2-7; d_call: TRBD2; clone_size: many; v_call: TRBV28; cdr3_aa: CASTSWGGALSYEQYF; cdr3_nt: TGTGCCAGCACCTCCTGGGGAGGGGCCCTCTCCTACGAGCAGTACTTC
j_call: TRBJ1-1; d_call: -; clone_size: many; v_call: TRBV4-1; cdr3_aa: CASSQPLMNTEAFF; cdr3_nt: TGCGCCAGCAGCCAACCCCTCATGAATACTGAAGCTTTCTTT
j_call: TRBJ2-7; d_call: -; clone_size: few; v_call: TRBV6-2/TRBV6-3; cdr3_aa: CASRQDLLIYEQYF; cdr3_nt: TGTGCCAGCAGGCAGGATCTCCTCATCTACGAGCAGTACTTC
j_call: TRBJ2-7; d_call: TRBD2; clone_size: -; v_call: TRBV20-1; cdr3_aa: CSAKTGGPPYEQYF; cdr3_nt: TGCAGTGCTAAAACGGGAGGGCCTCCCTACGAGCAGTACTTC
j_call: TRBJ2-7; d_call: TRBD2; clone_size: -; v_call: TRBV9; cdr3_aa: CASSPRASGKFYEQYF; cdr3_nt: TGTGCCAGCAGCCCCCGGGCTAGCGGGAAATTTTACGAGCAGTACTTC
j_call: TRBJ2-1; d_call: -; clone_size: many; v_call: TRBV3-1; cdr3_aa: CASSQDRAVRVNEQFF; cdr3_nt: TGTGCCAGCAGCCAAGATCGGGCAGTTAGGGTCAATGAGCAGTTCTTC
j_call: TRBJ2-3; d_call: -; clone_size: many; v_call: TRBV2; cdr3_aa: CASSEWELQADTQYF; cdr3_nt: TGTGCCAGCAGTGAATGGGAGCTCCAGGCAGATACGCAGTATTTT
j_call: TRBJ2-3; d_call: -; clone_size: many; v_call: TRBV18; cdr3_aa: CASSPTDTQYF; cdr3_nt: TGTGCCAGCTCACCCACAGATACGCAGTATTTT
j_call: TRBJ1-1; d_call: TRBD1; clone_size: -; v_call: TRBV5-6; cdr3_aa: CASSIDRVSAEAFF; cdr3_nt: TGTGCCAGCAGCATCGACAGGGTTTCGGCTGAAGCTTTCTTT
j_call: TRBJ2-3; d_call: TRBD2; clone_size: -; v_call: TRBV20-1; cdr3_aa: CSANPSLAGVADTQYF; cdr3_nt: TGCAGTGCTAACCCATCACTAGCGGGAGTGGCAGATACGCAGTATTTT
j_call: TRBJ2-1; d_call: -; clone_size: many; v_call: TRBV6-2/TRBV6-3; cdr3_aa: CASSYSPTYNEQFF; cdr3_nt: TGTGCCAGCAGTTACTCGCCCACTTACAATGAGCAGTTCTTC
j_call: TRBJ2-3; d_call: -; clone_size: few; v_call: TRBV10-1; cdr3_aa: CASSDGLRATDTQYF; cdr3_nt: TGCGCCAGCAGTGACGGACTGAGAGCCACAGATACGCAGTATTTT
j_call: TRBJ2-2; d_call: -; clone_size: few; v_call: TRBV5-4; cdr3_aa: CASNRDTGELFF; cdr3_nt: TGTGCCAGCAATAGGGACACCGGGGAGCTGTTTTTT
j_call: TRBJ1-3; d_call: TRBD1; clone_size: -; v_call: TRBV5-1; cdr3_aa: CASSLRDSTGNTIYF; cdr3_nt: TGCGCCAGCAGCTTGAGGGACAGCACTGGAAACACCATATATTTT
j_call: TRBJ1-4; d_call: -; clone_size: many; v_call: TRBV18; cdr3_aa: CASSIQQNEKLFF; cdr3_nt: TGTGCCAGCTCAATACAGCAAAATGAAAAACTGTTTTTT
j_call: TRBJ1-1; d_call: TRBD1; clone_size: -; v_call: TRBV7-3; cdr3_aa: CASSLETGANTEAFF; cdr3_nt: TGTGCCAGCAGCCTGGAGACAGGGGCAAACACTGAAGCTTTCTTT
j_call: TRBJ1-5; d_call: -; clone_size: -; v_call: TRBV2; cdr3_aa: CASAKRDSNQPQHF; cdr3_nt: TGTGCCAGCGCCAAACGGGATAGCAATCAGCCCCAGCATTTT
j_call: TRBJ2-7; d_call: -; clone_size: few; v_call: TRBV6-2/TRBV6-3; cdr3_aa: CASSYRVPGSYEQYF; cdr3_nt: TGTGCCAGCAGTTACAGAGTTCCGGGCTCCTACGAGCAGTACTTC
j_call: TRBJ2-1; d_call: -; clone_size: few; v_call: TRBV6-1; cdr3_aa: CASSLEGGGGVYNEQFF; cdr3_nt: TGTGCCAGCAGCTTAGAAGGGGGAGGAGGGGTTTACAATGAGCAGTTCTTC
j_call: TRBJ2-7; d_call: -; clone_size: many; v_call: TRBV28; cdr3_aa: CASSFSEAIVNEQYF; cdr3_nt: TGTGCCAGCAGTTTTTCGGAAGCGATCGTCAACGAGCAGTACTTC
j_call: TRBJ2-7; d_call: -; clone_size: many; v_call: TRBV15; cdr3_aa: CATSPGLIYEQYF; cdr3_nt: TGTGCCACCAGCCCGGGACTGATCTACGAGCAGTACTTC
j_call: TRBJ2-1; d_call: TRBD2; clone_size: many; v_call: TRBV27; cdr3_aa: CASRHITSGRAYNEQFF; cdr3_nt: TGTGCCAGCAGGCATATAACTAGCGGGAGGGCCTACAATGAGCAGTTCTTC